Below, 4 T cell receptor beta chains from the same sample are listed, as sequenced in a study of blood T cell repertoires in COVID-19. Profiling relied on immunoSEQ multiplex PCR, and the TCRdb table lists in-frame clones only, not all of them. The data hold approximately 150,000 clones, with 65% to 85% observed a single time. The source material was PBMCs or T cells enriched from blood (not recorded which). All receptors come from a woman aged 40 to 55 with acute COVID-19.

This chain uses TRBV2 with TRBJ2-1; TRBD2 agrees at 8 bases. Germline V gives CDR1 SNHLY, CDR2 FYNNEI. Trimming at V came to 5 bases and at J to 10 bases, leaving 13 bases not matched to a gene. The CDR3 extends over 15 amino acids. The DNA for the CDR3 is TGTGCCAGCAGTCCGGTAGCGGGATCTTTCGGGGAGCAGTTCTTC. Translating it yields CASSPVAGSFGEQFF.

This sequence joins TRBV7-6 and TRBJ2-5; 8 nucleotides line up with TRBD1. Germline CDR1 SGHVS, CDR2 FNYEAQ. The CDR3 is 13 amino acids. V was clipped by 5 bases and J by 5 bases; unmatched bases: 4. The CDR3 sequence is CASSPRTGETQYF. CDR3 sequence (DNA): TGTGCCAGCAGCCCCAGGACAGGGGAGACCCAGTACTTC.

This chain uses TRBV27 with TRBJ2-2; 11 bases match TRBD2. Germline CDR1 MNHEY, CDR2 SMNVEV (reference sequence). This CDR3 is built from 13 residues. V lost 7 bases to trimming and J lost 6 bases; unmatched junction nucleotides: 1. CDR3 in amino acids: CASKLAGAGELFF. The CDR3 DNA follows: TGTGCCAGCAAACTAGCGGGGGCCGGGGAGCTGTTTTTT.

The sample holds one count of this clone. This sequence joins TRBV9 and TRBJ1-2; no definite D call. Trimming took off 0 bases at V and 0 bases at J, with 9 bases between the two ends. This CDR3 contains 15 residues. Germline assignment: CDR1 SGDLS and CDR2 YYNGEE. The CDR3, as DNA: TGTGCCAGCAGCGTAGAGGGAGCAGCTAACTATGGCTACACCTTC. Its translation is CASSVEGAANYGYTF. The full variable domain, rest sourced from reference TRBV9 and TRBJ1-2, is DSGVTQTPKHLITATGQRVTLRCSPRSGDLSVYWYQQSLDQGLQFLIQYYNGEERAKGNILERFSAQQFPDLHSELNLSSLELGDSALYFCASSVEGAANYGYTFGSGTRLTVV.